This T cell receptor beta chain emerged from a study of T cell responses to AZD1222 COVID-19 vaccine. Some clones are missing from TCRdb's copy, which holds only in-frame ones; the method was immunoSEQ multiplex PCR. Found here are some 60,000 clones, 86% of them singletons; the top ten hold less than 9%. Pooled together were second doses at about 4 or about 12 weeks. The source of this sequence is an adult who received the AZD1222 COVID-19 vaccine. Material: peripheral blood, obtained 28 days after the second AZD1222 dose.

In DNA form, the CDR3 reads TGTGCCTGGAGTGTAATGGGGGGCCTCCGGCATTTT. Protein: CAWSVMGGLRHF. This sequence joins TRBV30 and TRBJ1-5; tentative D call: TRBD1 (6 bases). The V end lost 0 bases, the J end lost 15 bases, and 15 bases lay between the germline ends. This CDR3 is built from 12 residues. Germline CDR1 is GTSNPN and CDR2 is SVGIG (reference sequence).